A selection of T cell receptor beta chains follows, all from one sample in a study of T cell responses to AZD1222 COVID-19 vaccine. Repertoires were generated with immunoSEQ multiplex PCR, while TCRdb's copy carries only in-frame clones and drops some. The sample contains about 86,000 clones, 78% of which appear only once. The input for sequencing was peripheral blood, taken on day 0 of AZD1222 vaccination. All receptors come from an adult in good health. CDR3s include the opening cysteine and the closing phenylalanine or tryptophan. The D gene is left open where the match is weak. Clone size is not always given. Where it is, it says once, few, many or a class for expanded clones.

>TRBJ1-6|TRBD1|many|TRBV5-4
CASSSLTGGTRSPLHF
TGTGCCAGCAGCTCGTTAACAGGGGGCACCAGGTCACCCCTCCACTTT
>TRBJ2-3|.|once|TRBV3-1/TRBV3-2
CASSRAVSTDTQYF
TGTGCCAGCAGCCGAGCGGTGAGCACAGATACGCAGTATTTT
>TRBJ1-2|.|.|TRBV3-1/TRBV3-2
CASSPGTVTGYTF
TGTGCCAGCAGCCCCGGGACGGTTACTGGCTACACCTTC
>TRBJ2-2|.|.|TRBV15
CATSRVPGELFF
TGTGCCACCAGCAGAGTGCCCGGGGAGCTGTTTTTT
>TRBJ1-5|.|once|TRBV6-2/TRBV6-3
CASSTQGQQPQHF
TGTGCCAGCAGTACCCAGGGGCAGCAGCCCCAGCATTTT
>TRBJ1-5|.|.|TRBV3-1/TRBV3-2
CASSQDPGPEGQPQHF
TGTGCCAGCAGCCAAGATCCGGGACCGGAGGGGCAGCCCCAGCATTTT
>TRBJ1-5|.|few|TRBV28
CASSFNLQGPSNQPQHF
TGTGCCAGCAGTTTCAATTTACAGGGTCCCAGCAATCAGCCCCAGCATTTT
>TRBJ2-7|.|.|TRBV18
CASSPQGGLYEQYF
TGTGCCAGCTCACCGCAGGGGGGTCTCTACGAGCAGTACTTC
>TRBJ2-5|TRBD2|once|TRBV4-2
CASSPGTSGRAGETQYF
TGTGCCAGCAGCCCCGGGACTAGCGGGAGGGCCGGGGAGACCCAGTACTTC
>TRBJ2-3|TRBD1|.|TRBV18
CASSTYGTGAPDTQYF
TGTGCCAGCTCCACTTACGGGACAGGGGCCCCAGATACGCAGTATTTT
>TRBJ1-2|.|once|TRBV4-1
CASSQELDRVRTF
TGCGCCAGCAGCCAAGAATTGGACCGAGTTAGGACCTTC
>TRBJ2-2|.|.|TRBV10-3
CAISESRRDGELFF
TGTGCCATCAGTGAGTCCCGTCGCGACGGGGAGCTGTTTTTT
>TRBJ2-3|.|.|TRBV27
CASSPRVIDTQYF
TGTGCCAGCAGTCCTAGAGTTATAGATACGCAGTATTTT
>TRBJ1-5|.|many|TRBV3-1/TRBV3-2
CASSQVVGEYSNQPQHF
TGTGCCAGCAGCCAAGTCGTTGGGGAATATAGCAATCAGCCCCAGCATTTT
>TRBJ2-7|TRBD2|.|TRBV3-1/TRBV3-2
CASSQEGGSYEQYF
TGTGCCAGCAGCCAAGAGGGAGGGAGCTACGAGCAGTACTTC
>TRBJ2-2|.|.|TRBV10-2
CASSLSHPAYTGELFF
TGCGCCAGCAGTCTCTCCCACCCGGCATACACCGGGGAGCTGTTTTTT
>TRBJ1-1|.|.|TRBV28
CASRVPVGGEAFF
TGTGCCAGCAGGGTCCCGGTGGGAGGTGAAGCTTTCTTT
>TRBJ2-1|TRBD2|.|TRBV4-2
CASSRAFRGTSGDNEQFF
TGTGCCAGCAGCCGAGCGTTCAGGGGGACTAGCGGGGATAATGAGCAGTTCTTC
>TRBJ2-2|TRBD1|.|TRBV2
CASSRTGTGAGELFF
TGTGCCAGCAGCCGGACGGGGACAGGGGCCGGGGAGCTGTTTTTT
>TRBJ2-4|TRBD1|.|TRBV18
CASSPRQGDRSENIQYF
TGTGCCAGCTCACCAAGGCAGGGGGATCGCTCGGAAAACATTCAGTACTTC
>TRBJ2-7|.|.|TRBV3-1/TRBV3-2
CASSPSRSEQYF
TGTGCCAGCAGCCCCAGCAGGAGCGAGCAGTACTTC
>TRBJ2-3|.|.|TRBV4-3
CASSQDGRPGDTQYF
TGCGCCAGCAGCCAAGATGGTCGGCCTGGGGATACGCAGTATTTT
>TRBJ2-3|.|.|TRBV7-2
CASSPTGRGTQYF
TGTGCCAGCAGCCCAACGGGCCGGGGAACGCAGTATTTT
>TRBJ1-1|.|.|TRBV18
CASSPGDTEAFF
TGTGCCAGCTCACCAGGGGACACTGAAGCTTTCTTT
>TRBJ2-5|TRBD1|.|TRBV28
CASSRDRVQAQETQYF
TGTGCCAGCAGCCGGGACAGGGTGCAAGCGCAAGAGACCCAGTACTTC
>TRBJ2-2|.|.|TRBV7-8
CASSPHPWASDTGELFF
TGTGCCAGCAGCCCTCACCCTTGGGCCTCGGACACCGGGGAGCTGTTTTTT
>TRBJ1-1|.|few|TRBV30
CAWSVQTDTEAFF
TGTGCCTGGAGTGTCCAAACGGACACTGAAGCTTTCTTT
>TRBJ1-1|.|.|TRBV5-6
CASSLGDTEAFF
TGTGCCAGCAGCTTGGGGGACACTGAAGCTTTCTTT
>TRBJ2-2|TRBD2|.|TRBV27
CASSLTTSGPRELFF
TGTGCCAGCAGTCTCACGACTAGCGGTCCTAGGGAGCTGTTTTTT
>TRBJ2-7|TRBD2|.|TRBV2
CASSGLAGSASYEQYF
TGTGCCAGCAGTGGGCTAGCGGGTTCCGCCTCCTACGAGCAGTACTTC
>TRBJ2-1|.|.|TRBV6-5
CASTLDNEQFF
TGTGCCAGCACCTTAGACAATGAGCAGTTCTTC
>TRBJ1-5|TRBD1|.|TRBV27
CASSPWAGGRQPQHF
TGTGCCAGCAGTCCCTGGGCAGGGGGCAGGCAGCCCCAGCATTTT
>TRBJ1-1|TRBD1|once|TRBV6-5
CASSFTGDTEAFF
TGTGCCAGCAGTTTCACAGGGGACACTGAAGCTTTCTTT
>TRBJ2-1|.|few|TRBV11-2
CASSLDRSNEQFF
TGTGCCAGCAGCTTAGATCGTAGCAATGAGCAGTTCTTC
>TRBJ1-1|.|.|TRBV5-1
CASRTGGNTEAFF
TGCGCCAGCAGAACCGGCGGGAACACTGAAGCTTTCTTT
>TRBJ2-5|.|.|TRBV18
CASSPRGRVETQYF
TGTGCCAGCTCACCGAGGGGCAGGGTAGAGACCCAGTACTTC
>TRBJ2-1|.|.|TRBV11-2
CASSLSGIEQFF
TGTGCCAGCAGCTTATCTGGTATTGAGCAGTTCTTC
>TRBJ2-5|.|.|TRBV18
CASSPVANQETQYF
TGTGCCAGCTCACCCGTAGCGAACCAAGAGACCCAGTACTTC
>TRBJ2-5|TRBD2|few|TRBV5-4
CASSQEIGWASGRKETQYF
TGTGCCAGCAGCCAGGAGATCGGATGGGCTAGCGGGAGGAAAGAGACCCAGTACTTC
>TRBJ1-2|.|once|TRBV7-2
CASSLEGAGRIGYGYTF
TGTGCCAGCAGCTTAGAGGGAGCGGGGAGAATTGGCTATGGCTACACCTTC
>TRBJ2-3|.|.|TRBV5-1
CAMPRQTYTDTQYF
TGCGCCATGCCCAGGCAGACTTACACAGATACGCAGTATTTT
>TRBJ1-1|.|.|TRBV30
CAWSRGGTEAFF
TGTGCCTGGTCCCGAGGGGGCACTGAAGCTTTCTTT
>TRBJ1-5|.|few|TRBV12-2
CASRSPGQGQPQHF
TGTGCAAGTCGCTCCCCCGGGCAGGGTCAGCCCCAGCATTTT
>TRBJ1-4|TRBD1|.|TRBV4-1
CASSVMDRVDEKLFF
TGCGCCAGCAGCGTTATGGACAGGGTGGATGAAAAACTGTTTTTT